The present TCR beta chain was sequenced within a study of long-term antiretroviral therapy in people with HIV. Note on this clone: Its antigen is not known.

Findings and caveats of the study: Pre-ART clonal expansions dominated every time point's repertoire.

The authors ran the immunoSEQ assay, v3.0, at survey level. Measured with immunoSEQ multiplex PCR; TCRdb has only the in-frame clones, and not every one. The sample holds under 30,000 clones; 80% are singletons and the top ten take roughly 7.5%. Germline assignment: CDR1 SQVTM and CDR2 ANQGSEA. V lost 3 bases and J 7 bases, leaving 6 bases between the germline ends. This CDR3 has 10 residues. Source: unsorted PBMCs, taken 0.3 years after starting antiretroviral therapy. The gene calls are TRBV29-1 and TRBJ1-2; no reliable D call. The TCR was taken from a man between 40 and 49 years old with HIV. CDR3 bases: TGCAGCGTTGACCTCCTTGGCTACACCTTC. Translation: CSVDLLGYTF.